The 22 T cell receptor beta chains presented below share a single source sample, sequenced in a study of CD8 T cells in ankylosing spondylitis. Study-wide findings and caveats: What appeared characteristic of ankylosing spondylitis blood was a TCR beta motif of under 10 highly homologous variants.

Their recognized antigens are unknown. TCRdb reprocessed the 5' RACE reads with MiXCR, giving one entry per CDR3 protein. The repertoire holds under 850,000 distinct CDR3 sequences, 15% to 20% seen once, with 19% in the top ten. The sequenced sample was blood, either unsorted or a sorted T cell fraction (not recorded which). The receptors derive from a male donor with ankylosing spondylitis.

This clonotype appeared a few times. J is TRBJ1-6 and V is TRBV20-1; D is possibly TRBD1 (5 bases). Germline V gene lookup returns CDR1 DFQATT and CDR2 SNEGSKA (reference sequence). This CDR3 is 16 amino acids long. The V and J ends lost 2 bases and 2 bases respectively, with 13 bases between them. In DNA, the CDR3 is TGCAGTGCTAGACCTCCGACAGCGACCTATAATTCACCCCTCCACTTT. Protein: CSARPPTATYNSPLHF.

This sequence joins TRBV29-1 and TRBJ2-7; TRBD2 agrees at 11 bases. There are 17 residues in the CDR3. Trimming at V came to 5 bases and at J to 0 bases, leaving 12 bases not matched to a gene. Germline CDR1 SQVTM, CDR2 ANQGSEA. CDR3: CSVSIAGGPIFSYEQYF. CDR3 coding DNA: TGCAGCGTTTCCATAGCGGGGGGGCCGATTTTCTCCTACGAGCAGTACTTC.

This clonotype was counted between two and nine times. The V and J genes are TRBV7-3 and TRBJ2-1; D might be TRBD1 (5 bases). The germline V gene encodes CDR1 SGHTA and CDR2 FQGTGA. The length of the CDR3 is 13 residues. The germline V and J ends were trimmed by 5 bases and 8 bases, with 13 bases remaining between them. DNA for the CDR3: TGTGCCAGCAGCCTTACCGGCAGGGATGAGCAGTTCTTC. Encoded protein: CASSLTGRDEQFF.

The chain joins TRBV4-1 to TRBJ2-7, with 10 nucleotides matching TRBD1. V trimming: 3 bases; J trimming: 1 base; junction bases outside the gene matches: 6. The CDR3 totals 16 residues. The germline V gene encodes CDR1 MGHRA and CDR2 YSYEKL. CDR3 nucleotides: TGCGCCAGCAGCCAGAGGGGACAGGGGTTGTCCTACGAGCAGTACTTC. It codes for CASSQRGQGLSYEQYF.

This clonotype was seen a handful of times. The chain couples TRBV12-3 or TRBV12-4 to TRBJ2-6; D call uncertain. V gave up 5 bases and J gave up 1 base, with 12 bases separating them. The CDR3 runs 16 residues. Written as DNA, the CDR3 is TGTGCCAGCAGTCCCCGGTTGGGGTCTGGGGCCAACGTCCTGACTTTC. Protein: CASSPRLGSGANVLTF.

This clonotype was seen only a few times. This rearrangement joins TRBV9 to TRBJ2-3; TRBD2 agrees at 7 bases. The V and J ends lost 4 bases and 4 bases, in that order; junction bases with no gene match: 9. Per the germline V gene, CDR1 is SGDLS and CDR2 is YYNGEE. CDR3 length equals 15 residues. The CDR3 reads CASSFRLAQSDTQYF. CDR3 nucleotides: TGTGCCAGCAGCTTCCGACTAGCTCAGTCAGATACGCAGTATTTT.

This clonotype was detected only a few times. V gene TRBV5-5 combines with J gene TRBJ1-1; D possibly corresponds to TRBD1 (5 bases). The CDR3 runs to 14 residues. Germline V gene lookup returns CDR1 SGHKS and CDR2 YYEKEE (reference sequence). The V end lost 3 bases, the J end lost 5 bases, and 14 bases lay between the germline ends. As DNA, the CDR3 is TGTGCCAGCAGCTGGGGGGGAGGCAGGACTGAAGCTTTCTTT. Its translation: CASSWGGGRTEAFF.

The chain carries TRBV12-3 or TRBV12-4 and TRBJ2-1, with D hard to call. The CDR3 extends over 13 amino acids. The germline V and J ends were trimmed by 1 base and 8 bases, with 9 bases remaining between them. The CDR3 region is CASSLGWLDEQFF. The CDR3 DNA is TGTGCCAGCAGTTTAGGGTGGCTCGATGAGCAGTTCTTC.

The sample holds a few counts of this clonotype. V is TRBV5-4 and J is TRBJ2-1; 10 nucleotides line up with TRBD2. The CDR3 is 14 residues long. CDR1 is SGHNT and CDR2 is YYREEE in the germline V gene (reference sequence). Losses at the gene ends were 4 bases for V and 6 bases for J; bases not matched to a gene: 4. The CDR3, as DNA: TGTGCCAGCAGCCACCGGACTAGCGGCAATGAGCAGTTCTTC. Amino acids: CASSHRTSGNEQFF.

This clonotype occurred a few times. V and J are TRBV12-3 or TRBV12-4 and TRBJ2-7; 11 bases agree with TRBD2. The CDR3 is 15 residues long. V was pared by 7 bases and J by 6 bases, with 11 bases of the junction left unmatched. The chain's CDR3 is CASNPSGRFRGEQYF. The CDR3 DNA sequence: TGTGCCAGCAACCCTAGCGGGAGGTTTAGGGGCGAGCAGTACTTC.

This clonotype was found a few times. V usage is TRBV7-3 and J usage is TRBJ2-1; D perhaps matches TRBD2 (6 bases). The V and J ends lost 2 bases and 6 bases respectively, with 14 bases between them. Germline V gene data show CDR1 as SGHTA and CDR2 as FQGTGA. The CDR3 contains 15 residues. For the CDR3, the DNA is TGTGCCAGCAGCTTAGAAAGGACTATATCCAATGAGCAGTTCTTC. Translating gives CASSLERTISNEQFF.

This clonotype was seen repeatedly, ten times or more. Here the CDR3 reads CASSLFDEQYF. CDR3 DNA sequence: TGTGCCAGCAGCTTGTTCGACGAGCAGTACTTC. The chain has TRBV7-9 and TRBJ2-7; D is unclear. V dropped 3 bases and J dropped 5 bases, with 5 bases sitting between them. The germline CDR1 and CDR2 sequences are SEHNR and FQNEAQ (reference sequence). The CDR3 has 11 residues.

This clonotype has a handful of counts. The CDR3, as DNA: TGTGCCAGCAGCCCCCTGACCGTCTCCTACGAGCAGTACTTC. Protein sequence: CASSPLTVSYEQYF. J is TRBJ2-7 and V is TRBV28; D remains ambiguous. Germline loops: CDR1 MDHEN, CDR2 SYDVKM. V was trimmed by 6 bases and J by 0 bases, leaving 12 bases between them. The CDR3 covers 14 residues.

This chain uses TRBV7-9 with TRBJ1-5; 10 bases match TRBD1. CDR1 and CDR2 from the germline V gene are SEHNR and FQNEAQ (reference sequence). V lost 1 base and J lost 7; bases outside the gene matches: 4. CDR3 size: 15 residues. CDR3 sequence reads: CASSLDGQGEQPQHF. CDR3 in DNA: TGTGCCAGCAGCTTAGATGGACAGGGGGAACAGCCCCAGCATTTT.

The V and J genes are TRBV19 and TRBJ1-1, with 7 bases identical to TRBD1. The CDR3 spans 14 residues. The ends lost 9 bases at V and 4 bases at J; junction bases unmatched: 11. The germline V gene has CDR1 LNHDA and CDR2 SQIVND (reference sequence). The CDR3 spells CASQKGAAGTEAFF. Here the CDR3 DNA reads TGTGCCAGCCAAAAGGGGGCGGCGGGCACTGAAGCTTTCTTT.

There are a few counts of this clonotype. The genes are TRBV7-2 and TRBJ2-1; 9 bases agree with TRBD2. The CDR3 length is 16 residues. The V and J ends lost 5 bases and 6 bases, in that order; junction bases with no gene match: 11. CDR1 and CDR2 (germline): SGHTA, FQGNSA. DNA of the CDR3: TGTGCCAGCAGCGCCGCCCTAGCGGGAAGAGGCAATGAGCAGTTCTTC. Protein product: CASSAALAGRGNEQFF.

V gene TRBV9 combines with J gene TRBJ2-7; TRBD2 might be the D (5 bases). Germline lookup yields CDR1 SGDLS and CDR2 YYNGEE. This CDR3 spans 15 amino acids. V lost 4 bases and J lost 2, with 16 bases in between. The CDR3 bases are TGTGCCAGCAGCCCAGACCGCCTGAGGGCCTACGAGCAGTACTTC. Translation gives CASSPDRLRAYEQYF.

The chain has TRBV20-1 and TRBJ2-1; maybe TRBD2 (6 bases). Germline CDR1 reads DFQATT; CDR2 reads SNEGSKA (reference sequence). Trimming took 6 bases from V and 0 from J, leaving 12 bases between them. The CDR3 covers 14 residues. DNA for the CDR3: TGCAGTGCGAAAGCTAGCGCCTCCTACAATGAGCAGTTCTTC. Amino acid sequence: CSAKASASYNEQFF.

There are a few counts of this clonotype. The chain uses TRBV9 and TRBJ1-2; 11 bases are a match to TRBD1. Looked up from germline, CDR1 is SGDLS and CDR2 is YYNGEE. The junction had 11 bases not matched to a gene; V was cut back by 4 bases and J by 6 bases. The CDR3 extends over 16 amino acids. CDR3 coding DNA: TGTGCCAGCAGCTTGAAATGGGACAGGGGGATCAATGGCTACACCTTC. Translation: CASSLKWDRGINGYTF.

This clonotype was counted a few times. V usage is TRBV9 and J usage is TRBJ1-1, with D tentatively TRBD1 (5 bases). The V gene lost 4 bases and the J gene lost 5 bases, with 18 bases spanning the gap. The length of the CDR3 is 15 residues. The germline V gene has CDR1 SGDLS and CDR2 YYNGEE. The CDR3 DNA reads TGTGCCAGCAGCCCTTGGGGAGGGGTAGGAACTGAAGCTTTCTTT. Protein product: CASSPWGGVGTEAFF.

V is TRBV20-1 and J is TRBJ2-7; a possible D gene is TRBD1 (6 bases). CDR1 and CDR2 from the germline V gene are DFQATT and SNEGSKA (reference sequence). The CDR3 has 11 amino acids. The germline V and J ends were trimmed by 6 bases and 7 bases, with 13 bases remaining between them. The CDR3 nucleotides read TGCAGTGCCTACAGGGAGAGAGAGCAGTACTTC. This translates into CSAYREREQYF.

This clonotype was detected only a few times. The CDR3 sequence is CASSPPRMGRLHF. CDR3 coding DNA: TGTGCCAGCTCACCTCCCCGCATGGGAAGGCTCCACTTT. This rearrangement joins TRBV18 to TRBJ1-6, with unresolved D. The V end was cut by 3 bases, the J end by 16 bases, with 16 bases between. The CDR3 covers 13 residues. From germline, CDR1 is KGHSH and CDR2 LQKENI.